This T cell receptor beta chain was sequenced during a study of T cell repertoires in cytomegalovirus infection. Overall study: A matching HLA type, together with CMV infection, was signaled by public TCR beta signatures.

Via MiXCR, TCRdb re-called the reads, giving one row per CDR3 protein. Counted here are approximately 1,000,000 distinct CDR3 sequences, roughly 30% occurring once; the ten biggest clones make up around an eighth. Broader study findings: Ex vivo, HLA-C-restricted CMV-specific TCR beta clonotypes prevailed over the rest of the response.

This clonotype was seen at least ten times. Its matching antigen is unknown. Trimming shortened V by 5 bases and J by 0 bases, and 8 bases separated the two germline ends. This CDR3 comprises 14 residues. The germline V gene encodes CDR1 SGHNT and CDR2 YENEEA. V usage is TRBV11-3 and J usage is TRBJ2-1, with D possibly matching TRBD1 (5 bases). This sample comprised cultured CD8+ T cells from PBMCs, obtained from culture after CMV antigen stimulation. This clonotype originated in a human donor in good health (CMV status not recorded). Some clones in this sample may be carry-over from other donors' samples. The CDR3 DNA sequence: TGTGCCAGCAGCCGACAGTACTCCTACAATGAGCAGTTCTTC. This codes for CASSRQYSYNEQFF.